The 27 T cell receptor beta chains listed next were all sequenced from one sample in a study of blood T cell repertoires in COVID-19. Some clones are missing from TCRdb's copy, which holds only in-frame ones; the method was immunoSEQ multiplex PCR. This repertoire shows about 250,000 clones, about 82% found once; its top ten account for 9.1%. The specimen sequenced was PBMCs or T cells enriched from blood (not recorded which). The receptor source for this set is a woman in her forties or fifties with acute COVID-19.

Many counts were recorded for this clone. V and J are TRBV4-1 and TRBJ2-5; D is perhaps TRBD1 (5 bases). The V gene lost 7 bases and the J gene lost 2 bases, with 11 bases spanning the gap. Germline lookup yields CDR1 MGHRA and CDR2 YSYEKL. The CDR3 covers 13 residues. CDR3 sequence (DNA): TGCGCCAGCAACGACGCAGGGCAAGAGACCCAGTACTTC. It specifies CASNDAGQETQYF.

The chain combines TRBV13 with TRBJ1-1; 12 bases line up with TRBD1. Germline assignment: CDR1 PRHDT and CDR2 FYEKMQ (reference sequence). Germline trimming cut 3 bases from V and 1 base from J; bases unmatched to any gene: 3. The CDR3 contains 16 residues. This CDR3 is CASSLGTGGSNTEAFF. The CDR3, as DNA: TGTGCCAGCAGCTTGGGGACAGGGGGCTCGAACACTGAAGCTTTCTTT.

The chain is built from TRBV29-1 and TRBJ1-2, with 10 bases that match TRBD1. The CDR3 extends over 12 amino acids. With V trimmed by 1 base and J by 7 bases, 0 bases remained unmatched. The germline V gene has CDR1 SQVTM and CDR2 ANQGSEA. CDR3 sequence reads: CSVEGTGGGYTF. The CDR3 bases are TGCAGCGTTGAAGGGACAGGGGGTGGCTACACCTTC.

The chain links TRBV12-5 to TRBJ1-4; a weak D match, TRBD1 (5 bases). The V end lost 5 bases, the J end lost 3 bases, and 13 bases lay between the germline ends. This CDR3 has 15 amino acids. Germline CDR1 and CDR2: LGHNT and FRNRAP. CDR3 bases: TGTGCTAGTGGTCCCGGGACTGGGCCTAATGAAAAACTGTTTTTT. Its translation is CASGPGTGPNEKLFF.

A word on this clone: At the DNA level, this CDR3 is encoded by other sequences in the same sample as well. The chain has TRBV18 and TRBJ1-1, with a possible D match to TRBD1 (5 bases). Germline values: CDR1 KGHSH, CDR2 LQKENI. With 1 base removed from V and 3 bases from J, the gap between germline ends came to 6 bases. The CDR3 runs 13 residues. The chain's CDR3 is CASSPLRDTEAFF. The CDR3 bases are TGTGCCAGCTCACCACTCAGGGACACTGAAGCTTTCTTT.

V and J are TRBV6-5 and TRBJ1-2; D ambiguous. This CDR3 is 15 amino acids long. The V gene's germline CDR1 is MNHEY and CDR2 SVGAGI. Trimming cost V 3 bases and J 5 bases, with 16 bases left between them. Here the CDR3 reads CASSYTEGLGYGYTF. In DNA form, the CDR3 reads TGTGCCAGCAGTTATACCGAGGGCCTCGGATATGGCTACACCTTC.

CDR3 DNA sequence: TGTGCCAGCAGCGTAGAAGCAAAGGGGGCACGAACTGAAGCTTTCTTT. Translated, it gives CASSVEAKGARTEAFF. The chain carries TRBV9 and TRBJ1-1, with 7 bases matching TRBD1. Germline CDR1 and CDR2: SGDLS and YYNGEE. Losses at the gene ends were 0 bases for V and 5 bases for J; bases not matched to a gene: 10. CDR3 length: 16 amino acids.

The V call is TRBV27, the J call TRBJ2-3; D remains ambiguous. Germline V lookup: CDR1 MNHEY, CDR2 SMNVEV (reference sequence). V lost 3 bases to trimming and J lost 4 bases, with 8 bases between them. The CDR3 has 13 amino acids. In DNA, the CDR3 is TGTGCCAGCAGTTTGGGCCGGTCAGATACGCAGTATTTT. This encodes CASSLGRSDTQYF.

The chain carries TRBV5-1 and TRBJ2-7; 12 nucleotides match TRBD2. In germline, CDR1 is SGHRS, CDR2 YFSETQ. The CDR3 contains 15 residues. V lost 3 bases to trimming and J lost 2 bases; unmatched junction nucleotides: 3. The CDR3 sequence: CASSWSSGGAYEQYF. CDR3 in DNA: TGCGCCAGCAGCTGGTCTAGCGGGGGGGCCTACGAGCAGTACTTC.

CDR3 loop: CASSLQGMSGYTF. DNA of the CDR3: TGTGCCAGCAGCTTGCAGGGGATGAGCGGCTACACCTTC. This rearrangement joins TRBV5-5 to TRBJ1-2, with D tentatively TRBD1 (6 bases). Trimming left V 1 base short and J 8 bases short, with 12 bases between. The length of the CDR3 is 13 residues. The germline CDR1 and CDR2 sequences are SGHKS and YYEKEE (reference sequence). Filled out from reference TRBV5-5 and TRBJ1-2, the complete variable domain reads DAGVTQSPTHLIKTRGQQVTLRCSPISGHKSVSWYQQVLGQGPQFIFQYYEKEERGRGNFPDRFSARQFPNYSSELNVNALLLGDSALYLCASSLQGMSGYTFGSGTRLTVV.

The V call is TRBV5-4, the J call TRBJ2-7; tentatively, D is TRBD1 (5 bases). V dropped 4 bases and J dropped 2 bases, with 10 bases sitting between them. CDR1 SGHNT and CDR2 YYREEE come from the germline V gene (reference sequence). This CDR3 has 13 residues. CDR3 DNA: TGTGCCAGCAGCCGTGACAGTCCCTACGAGCAGTACTTC. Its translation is CASSRDSPYEQYF.

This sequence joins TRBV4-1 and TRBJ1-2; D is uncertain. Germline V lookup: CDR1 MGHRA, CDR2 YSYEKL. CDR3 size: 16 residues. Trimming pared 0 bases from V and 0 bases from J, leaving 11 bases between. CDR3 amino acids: CASSQDVALANYGYTF. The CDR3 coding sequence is TGCGCCAGCAGCCAAGATGTGGCACTAGCTAACTATGGCTACACCTTC.

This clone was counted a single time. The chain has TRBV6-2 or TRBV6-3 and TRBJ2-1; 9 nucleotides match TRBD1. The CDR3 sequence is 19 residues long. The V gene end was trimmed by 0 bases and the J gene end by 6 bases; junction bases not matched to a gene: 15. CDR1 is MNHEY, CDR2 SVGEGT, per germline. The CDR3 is CASSYSEWTGVMVGNEQFF. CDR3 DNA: TGTGCCAGCAGTTACTCGGAGTGGACAGGGGTAATGGTTGGCAATGAGCAGTTCTTC.

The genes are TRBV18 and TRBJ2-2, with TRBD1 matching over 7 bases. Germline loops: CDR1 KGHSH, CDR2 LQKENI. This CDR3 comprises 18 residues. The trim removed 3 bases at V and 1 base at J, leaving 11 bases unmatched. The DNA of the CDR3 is TGTGCCAGCTCACCGTCAAGACAGGGAGTTTTGAACACCGGGGAGCTGTTTTTT. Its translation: CASSPSRQGVLNTGELFF. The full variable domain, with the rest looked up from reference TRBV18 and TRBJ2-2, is NAGVMQNPRHLVRRRGQEARLRCSPMKGHSHVYWYRQLPEEGLKFMVYLQKENIIDESGMPKERFSAEFPKEGPSILRIQQVVRGDSAAYFCASSPSRQGVLNTGELFFGEGSRLTVL.

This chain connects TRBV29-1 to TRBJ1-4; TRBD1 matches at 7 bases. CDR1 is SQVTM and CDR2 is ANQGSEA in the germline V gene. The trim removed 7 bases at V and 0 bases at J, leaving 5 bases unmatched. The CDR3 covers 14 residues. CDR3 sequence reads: CSAGDSTTNEKLFF. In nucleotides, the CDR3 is TGCAGCGCCGGGGACAGTACAACTAATGAAAAACTGTTTTTT.

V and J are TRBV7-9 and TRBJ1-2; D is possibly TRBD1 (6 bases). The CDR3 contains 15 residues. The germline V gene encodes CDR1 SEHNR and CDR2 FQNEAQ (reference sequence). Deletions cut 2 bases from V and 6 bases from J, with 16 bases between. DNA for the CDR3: TGTGCCAGCAGCTTAATTGAGGGGGTAGGGGATGGCTACACCTTC. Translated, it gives CASSLIEGVGDGYTF. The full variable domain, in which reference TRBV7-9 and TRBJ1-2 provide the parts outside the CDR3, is DTGVSQNPRHKITKRGQNVTFRCDPISEHNRLYWYRQTLGQGPEFLTYFQNEAQLEKSRLLSDRFSAERPKGSFSTLEIQRTEQGDSAMYLCASSLIEGVGDGYTFGSGTRLTVV.

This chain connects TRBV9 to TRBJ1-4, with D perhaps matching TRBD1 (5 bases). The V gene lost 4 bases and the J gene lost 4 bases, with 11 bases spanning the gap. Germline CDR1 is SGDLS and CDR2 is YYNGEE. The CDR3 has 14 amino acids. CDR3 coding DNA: TGTGCCAGCAGCCCCCGGGGACTTAATGAAAAACTGTTTTTT. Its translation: CASSPRGLNEKLFF.

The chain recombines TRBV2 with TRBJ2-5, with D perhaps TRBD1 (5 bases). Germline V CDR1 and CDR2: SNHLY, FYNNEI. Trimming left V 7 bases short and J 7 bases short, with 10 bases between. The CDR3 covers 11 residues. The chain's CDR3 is CASKGARTQYF. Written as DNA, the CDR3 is TGTGCCAGCAAAGGGGCTCGGACCCAGTACTTC.

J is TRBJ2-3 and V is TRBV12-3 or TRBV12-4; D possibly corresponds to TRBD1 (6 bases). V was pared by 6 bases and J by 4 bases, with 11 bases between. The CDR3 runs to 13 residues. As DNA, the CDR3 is TGTGCCAGCAGAACACAGGGTGCAGATACGCAGTATTTT. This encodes CASRTQGADTQYF.

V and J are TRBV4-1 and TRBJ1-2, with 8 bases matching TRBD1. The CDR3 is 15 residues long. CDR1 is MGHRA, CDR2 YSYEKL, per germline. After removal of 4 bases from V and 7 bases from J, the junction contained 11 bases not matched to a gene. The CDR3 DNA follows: TGCGCCAGCAGCCCCAACGGACAGGGTTTAGTTGGCTACACCTTC. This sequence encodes CASSPNGQGLVGYTF.

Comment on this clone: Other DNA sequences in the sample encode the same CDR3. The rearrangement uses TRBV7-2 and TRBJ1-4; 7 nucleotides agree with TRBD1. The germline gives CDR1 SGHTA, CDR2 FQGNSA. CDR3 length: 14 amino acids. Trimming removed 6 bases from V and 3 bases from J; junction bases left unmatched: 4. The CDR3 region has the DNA TGTGCCAGCAGTGTGGGACAGTCTAATGAAAAACTGTTTTTT. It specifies CASSVGQSNEKLFF.

The DNA of the CDR3 is TGTGCCAGCAGTCCGTGGACAGATAGCAATCAGCCCCAGCATTTT. Translated, it gives CASSPWTDSNQPQHF. The chain combines TRBV6-2 or TRBV6-3 with TRBJ1-5, with D possibly matching TRBD1 (6 bases). V was pared by 5 bases and J by 0 bases, with 11 bases between. Germline CDR1 reads MNHEY; CDR2 reads SVGEGT. The CDR3 is 15 residues long.

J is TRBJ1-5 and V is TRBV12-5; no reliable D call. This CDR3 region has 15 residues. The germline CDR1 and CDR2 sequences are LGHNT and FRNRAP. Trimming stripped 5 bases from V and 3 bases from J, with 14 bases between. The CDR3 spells CASGPPTGNNQPQHF. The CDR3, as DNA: TGTGCTAGTGGTCCTCCCACGGGAAACAATCAGCCCCAGCATTTT.

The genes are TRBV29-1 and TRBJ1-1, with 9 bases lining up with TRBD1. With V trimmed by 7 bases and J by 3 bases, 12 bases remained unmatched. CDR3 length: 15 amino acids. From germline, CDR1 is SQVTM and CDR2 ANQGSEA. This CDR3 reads CSALKTGGFYTEAFF. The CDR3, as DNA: TGCAGCGCCCTGAAGACAGGGGGTTTCTACACTGAAGCTTTCTTT.

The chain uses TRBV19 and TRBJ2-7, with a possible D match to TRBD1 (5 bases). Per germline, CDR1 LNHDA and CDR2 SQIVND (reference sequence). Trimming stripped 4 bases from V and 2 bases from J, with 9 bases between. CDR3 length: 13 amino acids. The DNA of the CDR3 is TGTGCCAGTAGTAAGGGGTTGGCCTACGAGCAGTACTTC. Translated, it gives CASSKGLAYEQYF.

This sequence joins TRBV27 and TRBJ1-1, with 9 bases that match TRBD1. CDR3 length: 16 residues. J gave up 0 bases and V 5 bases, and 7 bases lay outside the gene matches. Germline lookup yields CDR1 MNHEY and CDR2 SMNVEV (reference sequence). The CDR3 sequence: CASSAGQGFMNTEAFF. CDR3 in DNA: TGTGCCAGCAGTGCCGGACAGGGGTTCATGAACACTGAAGCTTTCTTT.

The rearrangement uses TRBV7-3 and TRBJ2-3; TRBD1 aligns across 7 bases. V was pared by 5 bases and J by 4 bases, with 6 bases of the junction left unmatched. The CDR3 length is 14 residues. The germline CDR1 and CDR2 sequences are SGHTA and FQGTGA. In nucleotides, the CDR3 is TGTGCCAGCAGCCCGGGACAGAGACCAGATACGCAGTATTTT. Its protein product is CASSPGQRPDTQYF.